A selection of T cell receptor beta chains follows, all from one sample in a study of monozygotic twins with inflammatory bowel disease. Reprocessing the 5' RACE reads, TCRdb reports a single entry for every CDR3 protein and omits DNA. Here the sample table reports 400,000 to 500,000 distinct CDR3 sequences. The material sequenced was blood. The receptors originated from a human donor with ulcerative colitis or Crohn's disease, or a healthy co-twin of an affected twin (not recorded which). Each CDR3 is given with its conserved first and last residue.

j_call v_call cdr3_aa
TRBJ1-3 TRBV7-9 CASSFPQTGAGNTIYF
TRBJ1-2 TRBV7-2 CASSLFGQDYGYTF
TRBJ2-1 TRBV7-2 CASSPLREGGPELFF
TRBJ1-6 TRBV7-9 CASSDTDKVENSPLHF
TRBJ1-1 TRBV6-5 CASSYSGAGSNHEAFF
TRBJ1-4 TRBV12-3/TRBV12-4 CASSLRQSLMMEKLFF
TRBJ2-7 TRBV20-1 CSARKGTSGSYEQYF
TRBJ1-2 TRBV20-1 CSARERYRTDGYTF
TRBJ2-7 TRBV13 CASSYGRGRDEQYF
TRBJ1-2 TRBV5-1 CASSLDGDYYGYTF
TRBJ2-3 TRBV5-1 CASSFGRSTDTQYF
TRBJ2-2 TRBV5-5 CASRGVGQNTGELFF
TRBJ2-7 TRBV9 CASSVDPASYEQYF
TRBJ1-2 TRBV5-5 CASSSLTGRNYGYTF
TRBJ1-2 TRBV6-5 CASSYSRGREGGYTF
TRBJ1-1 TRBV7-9 CASSLSGPEAFF
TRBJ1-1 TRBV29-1 CSVLGRGAHEAFF
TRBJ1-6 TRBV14 CASSPLGTGISPLHF
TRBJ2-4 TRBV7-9 CASSGGIQGFGNIQYF
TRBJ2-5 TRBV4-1 CASSQGDRGETQYF
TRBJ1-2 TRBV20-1 CSAREFRINYGYTF
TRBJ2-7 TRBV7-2 CASSTSGRAHEQYF
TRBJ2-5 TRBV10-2 CASSFQLRETQYF
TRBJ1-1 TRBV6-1 CASSESGSGRAFF
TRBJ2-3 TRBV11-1 CASSLPGLAGGPGDTQYF
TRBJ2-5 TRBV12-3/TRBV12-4 CASSPHRDRQETQYF
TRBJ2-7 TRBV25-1 CASSSGLAGSEQYF
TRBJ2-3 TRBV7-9 CASSLGLAMDTQYF
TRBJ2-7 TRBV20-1 CSARPGTGSYEQYF